This TCR beta chain comes out of a study of post-analysis software for immune sequencing data. Prepared libraries of TCR beta cDNA carried unique molecular identifiers. One entry per CDR3 protein, called by TCRdb with MiXCR from the PCR reads. The table has 650,000 to 850,000 distinct CDR3 sequences, about 57% seen once; the top ten hold about 4.5%. The specimen sequenced was blood. The receptor was derived from a girl aged 5-17 years with multiple sclerosis.

Here the CDR3 DNA reads TGTGCCAGCCGACGGGGCGCCCCCAAATCCTACAATGAGCAGTTCTTC. This sequence encodes CASRRGAPKSYNEQFF. This chain connects TRBV6-5 to TRBJ2-1; D is perhaps TRBD1 or TRBD2 (5 bases each). This CDR3 is built from 16 residues. V was shortened by 8 bases and J by 1 base, with 18 bases between the two germline ends. Germline V CDR1 and CDR2: MNHEY, SVGAGI.